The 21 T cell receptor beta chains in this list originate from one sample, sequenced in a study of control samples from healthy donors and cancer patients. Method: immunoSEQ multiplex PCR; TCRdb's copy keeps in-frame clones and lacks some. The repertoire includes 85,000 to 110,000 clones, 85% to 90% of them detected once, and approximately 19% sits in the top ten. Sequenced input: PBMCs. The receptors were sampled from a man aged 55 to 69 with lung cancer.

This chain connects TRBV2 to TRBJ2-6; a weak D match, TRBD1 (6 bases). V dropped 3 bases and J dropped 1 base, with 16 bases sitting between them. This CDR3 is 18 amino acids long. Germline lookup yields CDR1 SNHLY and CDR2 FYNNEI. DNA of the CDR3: TGTGCCAGCAGTGAGGAGGACAGATGGATGTCTGGGGCCAACGTCCTGACTTTC. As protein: CASSEEDRWMSGANVLTF.

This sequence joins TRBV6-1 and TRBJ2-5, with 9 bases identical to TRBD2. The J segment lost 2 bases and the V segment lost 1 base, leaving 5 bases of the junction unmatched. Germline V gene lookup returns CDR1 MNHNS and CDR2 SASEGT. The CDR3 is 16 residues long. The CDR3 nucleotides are TGTGCCAGCAGTGAAGGGCTAGCGGGGCGTCAAGAGACCCAGTACTTC. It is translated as CASSEGLAGRQETQYF.

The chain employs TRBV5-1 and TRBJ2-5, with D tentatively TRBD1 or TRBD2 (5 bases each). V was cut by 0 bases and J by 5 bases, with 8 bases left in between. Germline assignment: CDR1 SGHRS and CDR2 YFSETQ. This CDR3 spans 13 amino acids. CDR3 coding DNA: TGCGCCAGCAGCTTGGAAGGGGACGAGACCCAGTACTTC. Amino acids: CASSLEGDETQYF.

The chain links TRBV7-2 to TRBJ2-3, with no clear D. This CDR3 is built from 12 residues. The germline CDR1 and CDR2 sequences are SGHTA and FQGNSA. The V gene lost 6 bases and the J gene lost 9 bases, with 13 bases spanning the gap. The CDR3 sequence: CASSSSQYTQYF. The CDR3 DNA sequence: TGTGCCAGCAGTTCAAGTCAGTACACGCAGTATTTT.

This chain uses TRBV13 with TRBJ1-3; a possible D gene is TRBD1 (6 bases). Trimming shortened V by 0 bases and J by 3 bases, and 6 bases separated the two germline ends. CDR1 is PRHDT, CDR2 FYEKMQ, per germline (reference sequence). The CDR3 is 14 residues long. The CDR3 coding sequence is TGTGCCAGCAGCTTAGGACAGGGTGGAAACACCATATATTTT. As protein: CASSLGQGGNTIYF.

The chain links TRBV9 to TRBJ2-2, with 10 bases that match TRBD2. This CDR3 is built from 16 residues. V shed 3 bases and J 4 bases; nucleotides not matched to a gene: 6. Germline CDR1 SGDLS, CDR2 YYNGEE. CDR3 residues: CASSAGASGGTGELFF. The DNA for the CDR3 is TGTGCCAGCAGCGCTGGGGCTAGCGGGGGCACCGGGGAGCTGTTTTTT.

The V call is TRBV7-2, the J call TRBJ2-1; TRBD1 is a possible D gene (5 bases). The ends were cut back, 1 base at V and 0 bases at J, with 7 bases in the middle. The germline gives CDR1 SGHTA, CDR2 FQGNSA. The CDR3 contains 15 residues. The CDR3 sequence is CASSLVDSSYNEQFF. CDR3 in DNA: TGTGCCAGCAGCTTAGTTGACAGCTCCTACAATGAGCAGTTCTTC.

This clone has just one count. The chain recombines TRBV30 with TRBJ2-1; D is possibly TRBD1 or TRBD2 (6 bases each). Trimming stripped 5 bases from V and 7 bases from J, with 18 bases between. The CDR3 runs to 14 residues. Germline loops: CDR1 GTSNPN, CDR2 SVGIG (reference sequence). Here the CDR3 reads CAWAPFTGRNEQFF. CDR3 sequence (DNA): TGTGCCTGGGCGCCATTTACAGGGAGGAATGAGCAGTTCTTC.

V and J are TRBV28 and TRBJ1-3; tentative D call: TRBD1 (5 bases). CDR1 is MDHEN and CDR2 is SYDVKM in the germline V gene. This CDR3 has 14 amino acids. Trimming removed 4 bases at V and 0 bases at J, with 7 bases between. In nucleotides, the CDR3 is TGTGCCAGCAGTTCGACAGTCTCTGGAAACACCATATATTTT. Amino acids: CASSSTVSGNTIYF. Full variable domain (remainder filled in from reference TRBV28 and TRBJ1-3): DVKVTQSSRYLVKRTGEKVFLECVQDMDHENMFWYRQDPGLGLRLIYFSYDVKMKEKGDIPEGYSVSREKKERFSLILESASTNQTSMYLCASSSTVSGNTIYFGEGSWLTVV.

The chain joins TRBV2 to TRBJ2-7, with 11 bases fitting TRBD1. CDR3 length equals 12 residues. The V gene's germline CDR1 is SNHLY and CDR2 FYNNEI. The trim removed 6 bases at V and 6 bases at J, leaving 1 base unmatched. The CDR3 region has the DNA TGTGCCAGCAGCGGGACAGGGGGCGAGCAGTACTTC. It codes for CASSGTGGEQYF.

The CDR3 DNA is TGCGCCAGCAGCCAAGATCAGGGGGCGAGCTCCTACAATGAGCAGTTCTTC. Translating gives CASSQDQGASSYNEQFF. V is TRBV4-1 and J is TRBJ2-1, with 8 bases lining up with TRBD1. J was trimmed by 0 bases and V by 0 bases; bases with no gene match: 4. There are 17 residues in the CDR3. CDR1 MGHRA and CDR2 YSYEKL come from the germline V gene.

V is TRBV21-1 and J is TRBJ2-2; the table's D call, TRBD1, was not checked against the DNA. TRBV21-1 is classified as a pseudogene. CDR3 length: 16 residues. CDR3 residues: CASRLSQTIYTGELFF. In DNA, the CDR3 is TGTGCCAGCAGACTGAGTCAGACAATATACACCGGGGAGCTGTTTTTT.

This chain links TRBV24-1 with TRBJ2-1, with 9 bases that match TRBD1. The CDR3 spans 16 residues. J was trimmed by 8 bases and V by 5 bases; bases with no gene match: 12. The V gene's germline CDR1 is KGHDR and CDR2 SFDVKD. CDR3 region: CATSALGTGRDDEQFF. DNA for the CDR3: TGTGCCACCAGTGCCCTAGGGACAGGGAGGGACGATGAGCAGTTCTTC.

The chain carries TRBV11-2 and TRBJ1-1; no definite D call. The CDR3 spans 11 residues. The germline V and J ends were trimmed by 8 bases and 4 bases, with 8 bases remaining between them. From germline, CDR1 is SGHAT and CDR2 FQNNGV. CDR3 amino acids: CASSRATEAFF. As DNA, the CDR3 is TGTGCCAGCTCCCGTGCCACTGAAGCTTTCTTT.

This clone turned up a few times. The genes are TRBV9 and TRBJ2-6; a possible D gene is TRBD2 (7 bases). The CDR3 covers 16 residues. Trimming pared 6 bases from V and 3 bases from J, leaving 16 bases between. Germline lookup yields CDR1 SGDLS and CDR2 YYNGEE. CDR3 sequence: CASTRGALLGANVLTF. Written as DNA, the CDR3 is TGTGCCAGCACACGGGGGGCGCTTCTTGGGGCCAACGTCCTGACTTTC.

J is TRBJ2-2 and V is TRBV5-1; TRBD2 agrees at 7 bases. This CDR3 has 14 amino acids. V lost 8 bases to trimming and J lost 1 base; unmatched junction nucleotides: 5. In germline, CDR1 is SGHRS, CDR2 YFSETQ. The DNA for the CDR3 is TGCGCCAGTGCCGGGGGGTTGAACACCGGGGAGCTGTTTTTT. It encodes CASAGGLNTGELFF.

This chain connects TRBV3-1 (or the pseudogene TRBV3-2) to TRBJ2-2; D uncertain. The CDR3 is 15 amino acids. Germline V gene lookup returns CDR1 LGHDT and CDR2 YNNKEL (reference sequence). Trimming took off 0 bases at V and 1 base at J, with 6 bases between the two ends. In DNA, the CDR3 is TGTGCCAGCAGCCAAGACGAAGGGAACACCGGGGAGCTGTTTTTT. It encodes CASSQDEGNTGELFF.

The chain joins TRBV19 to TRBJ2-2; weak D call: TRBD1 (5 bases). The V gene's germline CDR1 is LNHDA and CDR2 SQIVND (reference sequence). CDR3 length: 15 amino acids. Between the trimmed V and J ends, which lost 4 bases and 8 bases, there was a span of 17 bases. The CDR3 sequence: CASSTLLRGGGELFF. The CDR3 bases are TGTGCCAGTAGTACCCTTTTAAGGGGTGGGGGGGAGCTGTTTTTT.

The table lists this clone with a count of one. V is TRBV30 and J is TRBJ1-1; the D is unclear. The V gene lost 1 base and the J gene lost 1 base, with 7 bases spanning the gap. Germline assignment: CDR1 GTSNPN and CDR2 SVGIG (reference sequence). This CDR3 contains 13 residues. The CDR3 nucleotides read TGTGCCTGGAGTGGGGGTGGGAACACTGAAGCTTTCTTT. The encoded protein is CAWSGGGNTEAFF.

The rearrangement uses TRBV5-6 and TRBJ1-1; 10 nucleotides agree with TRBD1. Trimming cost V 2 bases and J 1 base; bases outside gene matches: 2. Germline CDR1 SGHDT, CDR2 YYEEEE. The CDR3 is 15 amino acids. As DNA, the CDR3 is TGTGCCAGCAGCTTTGGACAGGGGGGGAACACTGAAGCTTTCTTT. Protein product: CASSFGQGGNTEAFF.

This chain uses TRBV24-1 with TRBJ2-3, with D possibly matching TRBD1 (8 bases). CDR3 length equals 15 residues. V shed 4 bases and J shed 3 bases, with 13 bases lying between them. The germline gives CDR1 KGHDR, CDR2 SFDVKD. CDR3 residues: CATSDSQGGTDTQYF. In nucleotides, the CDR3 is TGTGCCACCAGTGACTCACAGGGGGGGACAGATACGCAGTATTTT.